What follows describes a single T cell receptor beta chain. Sequencing used immunoSEQ multiplex PCR; TCRdb keeps in-frame clones, though not all of them. The table has 150,000 to 200,000 clones, 60% to 80% seen once. The sample is drawn from a study of blood T cell repertoires in COVID-19. About the research overall: Specimens from acute and convalescent COVID-19 originated in the United States, Italy and Spain. Sources were T cells, B-cell-depleted T cells, or PBMCs; the material itself was cDNA or gDNA.

The sample consisted of peripheral blood. This TCR came from a man aged 55 to 70 with active or convalescent COVID-19.

The chain's CDR3 is CASSTSGGWQFF. The CDR3 region has the DNA TGTGCCAGTAGTACCTCGGGGGGGTGGCAGTTCTTC. The gene calls are TRBV19 and TRBJ2-1, with 8 bases matching TRBD2. The CDR3 is made up of 12 amino acids. Trimming took 4 bases from V and 12 from J; bases not matched to a gene: 5. The germline V gene has CDR1 LNHDA and CDR2 SQIVND (reference sequence).